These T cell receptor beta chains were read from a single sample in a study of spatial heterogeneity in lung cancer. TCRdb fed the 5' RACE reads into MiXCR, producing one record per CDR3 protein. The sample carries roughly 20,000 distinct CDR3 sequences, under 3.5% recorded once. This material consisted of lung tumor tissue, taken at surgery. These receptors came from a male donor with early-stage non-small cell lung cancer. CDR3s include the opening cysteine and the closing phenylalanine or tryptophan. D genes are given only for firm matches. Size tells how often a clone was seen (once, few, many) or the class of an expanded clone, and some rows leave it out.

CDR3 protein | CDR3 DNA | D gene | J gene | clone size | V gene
CASSKAENQGGSSYNSPLHF | TGTGCCAGCAGCAAAGCGGAGAATCAGGGGGGTAGCTCCTATAATTCACCCCTCCACTTT | . | TRBJ1-6 | many | TRBV21-1
CASSSPFSFQETQYF | TGCGCCAGCAGCTCCCCTTTCAGCTTCCAAGAGACCCAGTACTTC | . | TRBJ2-5 | many | TRBV5-1
CASRGLAGEYEQYF | TGTGCCAGCAGGGGACTAGCGGGAGAGTACGAGCAGTACTTC | TRBD2 | TRBJ2-7 | many | TRBV6-2/TRBV6-3
CASSLEGGAGANVLTF | TGCGCCAGCAGCTTGGAGGGAGGGGCTGGGGCCAACGTCCTGACTTTC | TRBD2 | TRBJ2-6 | many | TRBV5-1
CASSISTAINEKLFF | TGTGCCAGTAGTATTTCGACGGCGATTAATGAAAAACTGTTTTTT | . | TRBJ1-4 | many | TRBV19
CASSYDRVNSPLHF | TGTGCCAGCAGTTACGATAGGGTTAATTCACCCCTCCACTTT | . | TRBJ1-6 | many | TRBV6-5
CASRVSSTDTQYF | TGCGCCAGTAGGGTCTCCTCCACAGATACGCAGTATTTT | . | TRBJ2-3 | many | TRBV10-2
CASSDGTTYNEQFF | TGTGCCAGCAGTGACGGGACTACTTACAATGAGCAGTTCTTC | TRBD2 | TRBJ2-1 | few | TRBV6-1
CASSYSRGASTVTQYF | TGTGCCAGCAGTTACTCGAGGGGGGCTAGCACAGTGACGCAGTATTTT | . | TRBJ2-3 | many | TRBV6-5
CSARQGRNEKLFF | TGCAGCGCCCGACAGGGGAGGAATGAAAAACTGTTTTTT | TRBD1 | TRBJ1-4 | many | TRBV29-1
CASSFGQGQGYTF | TGTGCCAGCAGTTTCGGACAGGGCCAAGGCTACACCTTC | TRBD1 | TRBJ1-2 | many | TRBV6-1
CASSLAHETQYF | TGTGCCAGCAGCTTGGCCCACGAGACCCAGTACTTC | . | TRBJ2-5 | many | TRBV5-8
CASSRDRELEQYF | TGTGCCAGCAGCCGAGACAGGGAGTTGGAGCAGTACTTC | TRBD1 | TRBJ2-7 | many | TRBV4-2
CASSQDRLSSYEQYF | TGTGCCAGCAGCCAGGACAGGTTGAGCTCCTACGAGCAGTACTTC | TRBD1 | TRBJ2-7 | many | TRBV11-3
CASSRIGSTDTQYF | TGCGCCAGCAGCCGGATCGGGAGCACAGATACGCAGTATTTT | . | TRBJ2-3 | many | TRBV5-1
CSASLQNTDTQYF | TGCAGTGCTAGCCTACAAAACACAGATACGCAGTATTTT | . | TRBJ2-3 | many | TRBV20-1
CASSLDPGAGEQYF | TGCGCCAGCAGCTTGGATCCGGGGGCGGGTGAGCAGTACTTC | . | TRBJ2-7 | many | TRBV5-1
CASSLQGWNTEAFF | TGTGCCAGCAGTTTACAGGGCTGGAACACTGAAGCTTTCTTT | . | TRBJ1-1 | . | TRBV6-5
CASSYAGDSNQPQHF | TGTGCCAGCAGTTACGCGGGAGATAGCAATCAGCCCCAGCATTTT | . | TRBJ1-5 | many | TRBV6-2/TRBV6-3
CASSPEQGTNQPQHF | TGCGCCAGCAGCCCCGAACAGGGAACAAATCAGCCCCAGCATTTT | . | TRBJ1-5 | many | TRBV4-1
CASKGGAGIRDQPQHF | TGTGCCAGCAAAGGGGGCGCGGGAATTAGGGATCAGCCCCAGCATTTT | TRBD1 | TRBJ1-5 | many | TRBV2
CASSLGPGPPGF | TGTGCCAGCAGCTTAGGACCGGGCCCCCCAGGCTTC | . | TRBJ2-7 | many | TRBV11-2
CSARDLFGLPGKMNTEAFF | TGCAGTGCTAGAGATCTCTTCGGCCTTCCGGGAAAGATGAACACTGAAGCTTTCTTT | . | TRBJ1-1 | many | TRBV20-1
CASSPGTGVADTQYF | TGTGCCAGCAGTCCCGGGACAGGGGTTGCAGATACGCAGTATTTT | TRBD1 | TRBJ2-3 | many | TRBV12-3/TRBV12-4
CATSDPGYAQQETQYF | TGTGCCACCAGTGATCCCGGTTATGCCCAACAAGAGACCCAGTACTTC | . | TRBJ2-5 | many | TRBV24-1
CGAGTGREKLFF | TGTGGGGCCGGGACGGGGAGGGAAAAACTGTTTTTT | . | TRBJ1-4 | many | TRBV6-1
CASEIAGVGGEQFF | TGTGCCAGCGAGATAGCGGGAGTGGGTGGTGAGCAGTTCTTC | TRBD2 | TRBJ2-1 | many | TRBV25-1
CASSDGRRTGELFF | TGTGCCAGCAGTGATGGCAGACGCACCGGGGAGCTGTTTTTT | . | TRBJ2-2 | many | TRBV2
CASSQVGRYTEAFF | TGTGCCAGCAGCCAAGTGGGTCGGTACACTGAAGCTTTCTTT | . | TRBJ1-1 | many | TRBV3-1
CASSRDGTSGELFF | TGTGCCAGCAGCCGGGACGGGACCAGCGGGGAGCTGTTTTTT | . | TRBJ2-2 | many | TRBV3-1
CSVEARGLHNEQFF | TGCAGCGTTGAGGCCAGGGGACTCCACAATGAGCAGTTCTTC | . | TRBJ2-1 | many | TRBV29-1
CASKSRMNTEAFF | TGTGCCAGCAAGTCACGGATGAACACTGAAGCTTTCTTT | . | TRBJ1-1 | many | TRBV2
CASSVEGQLEQFF | TGTGCCAGCAGTGTTGAGGGGCAACTCGAGCAGTTCTTC | . | TRBJ2-1 | many | TRBV2
CASGRDSQETQYF | TGTGCCAGCGGACGGGACAGTCAAGAGACCCAGTACTTC | TRBD1 | TRBJ2-5 | many | TRBV9
CASSSSGGRQPQHF | TGTGCCAGCAGTTCCTCAGGGGGCAGGCAGCCCCAGCATTTT | TRBD1 | TRBJ1-5 | many | TRBV28
CSAPRRQGVTYEQYF | TGCAGTGCCCCCCGGCGGCAGGGGGTTACCTACGAGCAGTACTTC | TRBD1 | TRBJ2-7 | many | TRBV20-1
CASSRGQDYAGELFF | TGTGCCAGCTCGAGGGGACAGGACTACGCCGGGGAGCTGTTTTTT | TRBD1 | TRBJ2-2 | medium-sized | TRBV18
CASRLTGGPGELFF | TGCGCCAGCAGGCTGACAGGGGGCCCCGGGGAGCTGTTTTTT | TRBD1 | TRBJ2-2 | many | TRBV5-1
CASSSTLRPHGYTF | TGTGCCAGCAGTTCGACCCTACGCCCTCATGGCTACACCTTC | . | TRBJ1-2 | many | TRBV28
CSAITGTGTTEAFF | TGCAGTGCTATCACCGGGACAGGGACCACTGAAGCTTTCTTT | TRBD1 | TRBJ1-1 | many | TRBV20-1